Many counts were recorded for the clone carrying this T cell receptor (beta chain). What it recognizes is unknown. MiXCR, applied by TCRdb to the PCR reads, yields one record per CDR3 protein. This sample carries roughly 320,000 distinct CDR3 sequences, about a fifth of them seen once, and the ten largest clones take approximately 0.84%. The data originate from a study of molecular identifiers for immune sequencing clone quantification. The study's findings and limits: Highly expanded clones may be undercounted when identical TCR molecules share barcodes. Spiked-in Jurkat TCR RNA corresponding to one cell was reported as detectable against around 1 million naive cells.

Investigators produced naive CD8 libraries from about 20,000 to 1,000,000 sorted cells, drawing on 10%, 30% or 50% RNA. From germline, CDR1 is LGHNA and CDR2 YNFKEQ. The CDR3 runs 12 residues. V was clipped by 5 bases and J by 7 bases, with 8 bases between them. Sequenced material: naive CD8+ T cells from blood, with Jurkat cell RNA spiked in. Subset noted: FACS-sorted CD8+CD4-CCR7+CD45RA+ naive T cells. The chain couples TRBV4-2 to TRBJ1-4; no clear D. This clonotype was sampled from a human donor in good health. Some libraries in this study had Jurkat cell RNA spiked in. CDR3 residues: CASSGRGEKLFF. The CDR3, as DNA: TGTGCCAGCAGCGGACGGGGTGAAAAACTGTTTTTT.